This TCR beta chain was identified during a study of CD8 T cells in ankylosing spondylitis. Notes on the study in general: The study identified a TCR beta motif of under ten highly homologous variants that appeared characteristic of ankylosing spondylitis blood.

Note on this clonotype: Its antigen is undetermined.

The CDR3 spans 11 residues. The V end lost 5 bases, the J end lost 9 bases, and 11 bases lay between the germline ends. Germline lookup yields CDR1 DFQATT and CDR2 SNEGSKA (reference sequence). TCRdb reprocessed the 5' RACE reads via MiXCR and lists one record per CDR3 protein. Here the sample spans some 840,000 distinct CDR3 sequences, approximately 12% being singletons. This sequence joins TRBV20-1 and TRBJ2-1; D not resolved. The sample was blood, either unsorted or a sorted T cell fraction (not recorded which). This clonotype was obtained from a male donor with ankylosing spondylitis. DNA of the CDR3: TGCAGTGCTTCGCAGGTCGGTGAGCAGTTCTTC. This sequence encodes CSASQVGEQFF.